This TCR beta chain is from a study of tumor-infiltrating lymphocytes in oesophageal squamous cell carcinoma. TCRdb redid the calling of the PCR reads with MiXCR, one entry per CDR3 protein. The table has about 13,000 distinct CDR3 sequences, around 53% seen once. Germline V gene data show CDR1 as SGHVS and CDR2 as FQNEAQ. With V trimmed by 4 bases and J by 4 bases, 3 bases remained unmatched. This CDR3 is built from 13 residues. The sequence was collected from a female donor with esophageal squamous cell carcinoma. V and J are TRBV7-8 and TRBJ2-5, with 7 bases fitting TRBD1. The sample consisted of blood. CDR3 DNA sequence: TGTGCCAGCAGCTCGACAGGGCCAGAGACCCAGTACTTC. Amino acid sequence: CASSSTGPETQYF.